This T cell receptor (beta chain) was sequenced for a study of tissue T cells after allogeneic stem cell transplantation. The data were produced by immunoSEQ multiplex PCR, yet TCRdb's version contains in-frame clones alone and is incomplete. The sample gives approximately 7,100 clones, roughly a third of which show up once; around 6.4% is in the top ten. Notes on this clone: Its antigen is undetermined. These gene names are mouse names. Read data end 1 residue before the CDR3 end; the end is taken from the germline J gene.

The time point is: mouse harvest day 14 after allogeneic transplant. Mouse grafts combined 10^7 T-cell-depleted bone marrow cells with 10^6 splenic CD5+ T cells. Study-wide findings and caveats: Few T cell clones were shared across patients, but motif clusters showed tissue-specific shared signatures. The patient cohort was small and clinically heterogeneous, with limited sampling depth. TCR repertoires tracked anatomic similarity, regardless of disease or transplant status.

Looked up from germline, CDR1 is SGHSA and CDR2 is FRNQAP. This CDR3 contains 14 residues. Trimming took 5 bases from V and 2 from J; bases not matched to a gene: 4. The clonotype comes from a female BALB/c mouse given C57BL/6 T cells with graft-versus-host disease after an allogeneic hematopoietic cell transplant. Sequenced input: skin. This chain uses TRBV16 with TRBJ2-5, with 7 bases identical to TRBD1. The part of the CDR3 DNA that was read is TGTGCAAGCAGCCGACAGGGACGCCAAGACACCCAGTAC. It yields the protein CASSRQGRQDTQY. The full CDR3 reads CASSRQGRQDTQYF.